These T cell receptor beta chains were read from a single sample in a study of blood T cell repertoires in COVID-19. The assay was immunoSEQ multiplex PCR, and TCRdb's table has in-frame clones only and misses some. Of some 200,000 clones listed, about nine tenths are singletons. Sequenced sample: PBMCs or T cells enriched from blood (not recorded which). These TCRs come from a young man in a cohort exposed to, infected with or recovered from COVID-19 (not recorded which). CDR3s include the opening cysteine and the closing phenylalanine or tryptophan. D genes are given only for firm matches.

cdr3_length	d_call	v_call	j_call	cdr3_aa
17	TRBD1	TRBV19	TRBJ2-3	CASSSNTGTGGTDTQYF
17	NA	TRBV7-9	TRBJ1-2	CASSFVSGQPPLWGYTF
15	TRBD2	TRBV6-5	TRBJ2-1	CASSYSFASGTTQFF
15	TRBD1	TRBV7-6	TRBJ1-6	CASSPGTGENSPLHF
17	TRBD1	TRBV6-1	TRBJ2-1	CASSVRADRGSGREQFF
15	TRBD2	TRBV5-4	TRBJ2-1	CTSLRQAGGPNEQFF
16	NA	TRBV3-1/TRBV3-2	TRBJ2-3	CASSLSLRARTDTQYF
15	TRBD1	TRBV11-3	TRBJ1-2	CASSYRTGGMYGYTF
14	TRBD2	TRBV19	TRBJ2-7	CASSLSGSFDEQYF
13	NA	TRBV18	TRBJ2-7	CASSPNTVREQYF
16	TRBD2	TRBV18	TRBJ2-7	CASSPPSSGSSYEQYF
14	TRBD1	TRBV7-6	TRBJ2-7	CASSYRQGSYEQYF
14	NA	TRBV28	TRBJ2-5	CASSLAGVEETQYF
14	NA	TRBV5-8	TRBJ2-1	CASSSRGLYNEQFF
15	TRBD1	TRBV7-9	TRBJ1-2	CASSPQTGINYGYTF
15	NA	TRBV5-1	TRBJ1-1	CASSFRGGSNTEAFF
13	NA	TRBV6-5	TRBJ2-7	CASSYQTTYEQYF
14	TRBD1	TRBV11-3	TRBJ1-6	CASSGTDWNSPLHF
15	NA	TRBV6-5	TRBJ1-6	CASTGNEVYNSPLHF
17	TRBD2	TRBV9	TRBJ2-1	CASSARGGTSGYNEQFF
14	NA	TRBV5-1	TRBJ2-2	CASSKLQGTGELFF
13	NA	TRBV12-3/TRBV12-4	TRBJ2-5	CASSLNYQETQYF
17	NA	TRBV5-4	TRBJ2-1	CASSSQKSRGTYNEQFF
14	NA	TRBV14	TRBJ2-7	CASSQEGQMYEQYF
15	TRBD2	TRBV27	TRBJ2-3	CASSSPGLGTDTQYF
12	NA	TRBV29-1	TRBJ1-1	CSVEEQVAEAFF
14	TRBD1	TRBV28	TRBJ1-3	CASSGTGLGNTIYF
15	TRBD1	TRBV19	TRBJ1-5	CASRLDRASNQPQHF
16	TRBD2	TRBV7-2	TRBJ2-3	CASSLLAGGSTDTQYF
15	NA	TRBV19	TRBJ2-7	CASIITASEIYEQYF
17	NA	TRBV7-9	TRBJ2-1	CASSLVAGRTRGNEQFF
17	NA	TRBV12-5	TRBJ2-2	CASGFILAPTNTGELFF